This record covers a single T cell receptor (beta chain). The data derive from a study of cytomegalovirus exposure and HLA in healthy donors. Use of 60 Vbeta and 13 Jbeta primers characterized the PCR. TCRdb keeps only in-frame clones here, not all; method: immunoSEQ multiplex PCR. Seen here are 140,000 or so clones, 61% observed once, and the top ten hold around 1.9%. Sequencing was done on a sample of PBMCs. The clonotype comes from a male donor in good health and CMV-seronegative.

CDR3 region: CASEGGRNTGELFF. The CDR3 DNA reads TGTGCCAGCGAGGGGGGGCGGAACACCGGGGAGCTGTTTTTT. The genes are TRBV6-1 and TRBJ2-2; D possibly corresponds to TRBD2 (7 bases). Trimming stripped 8 bases from V and 1 base from J, with 11 bases between. From germline, CDR1 is MNHNS and CDR2 SASEGT. This CDR3 comprises 14 residues.